Sequencing of this TCR beta chain was carried out in a study of blood T cell repertoires in COVID-19. Study in general: COVID-19 samples, acute and convalescent, were from the United States, Italy and Spain. T cells, B-cell-depleted T cells, or PBMCs supplied cDNA or gDNA.

CDR3 size: 12 residues. Between the trimmed V and J ends, which lost 6 bases and 5 bases, there was a span of 10 bases. Germline V gene sequence: CDR1 SGHAT, CDR2 FQNNGV. Authors' data handling: Amplifying reference gene primers gave estimates of nucleated cell counts. Data came from immunoSEQ multiplex PCR; TCRdb stores just in-frame clones and leaves some out. The D gene and trimming were derived from the DNA, and the V and J assignments and clone size from that table. The sample has approximately 160,000 clones; about 92% are singletons. This receptor was taken from a man aged 55 to 70 with active or convalescent COVID-19. The chain has TRBV11-2 and TRBJ2-5; no firm D call. Sequencing was performed on peripheral blood. The DNA of the CDR3 is TGTGCCAGCAGGAGGAGTGAGGAGACCCAGTACTTC. Translating gives CASRRSEETQYF.